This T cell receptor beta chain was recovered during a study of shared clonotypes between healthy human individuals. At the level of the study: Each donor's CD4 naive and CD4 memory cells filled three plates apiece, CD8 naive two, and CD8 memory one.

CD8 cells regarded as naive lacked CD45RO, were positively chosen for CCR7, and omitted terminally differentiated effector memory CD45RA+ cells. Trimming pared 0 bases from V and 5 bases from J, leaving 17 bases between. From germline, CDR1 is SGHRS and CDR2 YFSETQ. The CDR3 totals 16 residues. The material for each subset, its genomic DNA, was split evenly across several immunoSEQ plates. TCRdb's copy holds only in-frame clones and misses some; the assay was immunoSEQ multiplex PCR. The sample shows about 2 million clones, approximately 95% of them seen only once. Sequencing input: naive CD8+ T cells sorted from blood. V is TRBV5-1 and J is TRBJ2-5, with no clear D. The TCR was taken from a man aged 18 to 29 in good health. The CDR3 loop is CASSLAAHELEETQYF. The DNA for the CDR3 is TGCGCCAGCAGCTTGGCCGCCCACGAACTCGAGGAGACCCAGTACTTC.